Listed here are 18 T cell receptor beta chains from one sample, sequenced in a study of cytomegalovirus exposure and HLA in healthy donors. Both 60 Vbeta primers and 13 Jbeta primers went into the PCR. Profiling relied on immunoSEQ multiplex PCR, and the TCRdb table lists in-frame clones only, not all of them. The sample carries some 85,000 clones, 76% recorded once. Sequenced material: PBMCs. The receptors were gathered from a male donor in good health and CMV-seronegative.

The rearrangement links TRBV10-2 to TRBJ1-4, with no clear D. The V gene's germline CDR1 is WSHSY and CDR2 SAAADI. V dropped 1 base and J dropped 8 bases, with 11 bases sitting between them. This CDR3 is built from 14 residues. CDR3 DNA sequence: TGCGCCAGCAGTGAGTTCGGCCCCGGGGAAAAACTGTTTTTT. This translates into CASSEFGPGEKLFF.

The chain uses TRBV7-9 and TRBJ2-2, with TRBD1 matching over 8 bases. The germline gives CDR1 SEHNR, CDR2 FQNEAQ (reference sequence). The CDR3 totals 15 residues. V gave up 3 bases and J gave up 6 bases; unmatched junction bases: 6. The CDR3 sequence: CASSFATGEAGELFF. CDR3 coding DNA: TGTGCCAGCAGCTTCGCGACAGGGGAAGCCGGGGAGCTGTTTTTT. The whole variable domain, remainder taken from reference TRBV7-9 and TRBJ2-2, is DTGVSQNPRHKITKRGQNVTFRCDPISEHNRLYWYRQTLGQGPEFLTYFQNEAQLEKSRLLSDRFSAERPKGSFSTLEIQRTEQGDSAMYLCASSFATGEAGELFFGEGSRLTVL.

This clone has just a few counts. The chain has TRBV7-9 and TRBJ1-4; D is perhaps TRBD1 (6 bases). Germline V lookup: CDR1 SEHNR, CDR2 FQNEAQ (reference sequence). Trimming stripped 5 bases from V and 8 bases from J, with 21 bases between. The CDR3 spans 16 residues. The DNA for the CDR3 is TGTGCCAGCAGCGGAATGAAACAGGGTAGATACGAAAAACTGTTTTTT. Translating gives CASSGMKQGRYEKLFF.

The chain joins TRBV11-2 to TRBJ1-5, with D possibly TRBD1 on 5 matching bases. Germline CDR1 reads SGHAT; CDR2 reads FQNNGV. CDR3 size: 15 residues. The V and J ends lost 0 bases and 7 bases respectively, with 13 bases between them. CDR3 bases: TGTGCCAGCAGCTTAGAGGGGCAGGGAGGACAGCCCCAGCATTTT. Translating gives CASSLEGQGGQPQHF.

The J gene is TRBJ1-6, the V gene TRBV4-1, with TRBD1 as a possible D gene (6 bases). V was clipped by 1 base and J by 6 bases, with 13 bases between them. CDR3 length: 16 residues. The germline V gene has CDR1 MGHRA and CDR2 YSYEKL. This chain's CDR3 is CASSQGQNRANSPLHF. CDR3 bases: TGCGCCAGCAGCCAAGGCCAGAACAGGGCTAATTCACCCCTCCACTTT.

The chain carries TRBV30 and TRBJ1-2; TRBD1 matches 9 bases. Germline CDR1 GTSNPN, CDR2 SVGIG (reference sequence). The trim removed 5 bases at V and 7 bases at J, leaving 2 bases unmatched. This CDR3 has 11 amino acids. The CDR3 DNA follows: TGTGCCTGGGAGGACAGGGGTGGCTACACCTTC. The encoded protein is CAWEDRGGYTF. The full variable domain, its missing parts supplied by reference TRBV30 and TRBJ1-2, is SQTIHQWPATLVQPVGSPLSLECTVEGTSNPNLYWYRQAAGRGLQLLFYSVGIGQISSEVPQNLSASRPQDRQFILSSKKLLLSDSGFYLCAWEDRGGYTFGSGTRLTVV.

The CDR3 sequence: CASSLGGQGISGNTIYF. CDR3 nucleotides: TGTGCCAGCAGCTTAGGTGGACAGGGAATATCTGGAAACACCATATATTTT. The chain employs TRBV7-2 and TRBJ1-3; 8 bases are a match to TRBD1. Germline V CDR1 and CDR2: SGHTA, FQGNSA. The CDR3 covers 17 residues. V lost 1 base and J lost 1; bases outside the gene matches: 6.

The chain uses TRBV6-1 and TRBJ2-3; 13 bases fit TRBD2. This CDR3 comprises 15 residues. Germline trimming cut 6 bases from V and 4 bases from J; bases unmatched to any gene: 4. Germline CDR1 MNHNS, CDR2 SASEGT. CDR3 bases: TGTGCCAGCAGCCCGACTAGCGGGGGGCCAGATACGCAGTATTTT. Amino acids: CASSPTSGGPDTQYF.

This clone has just one count. The V and J genes are TRBV5-6 and TRBJ1-1; D call uncertain. From germline, CDR1 is SGHDT and CDR2 YYEEEE. The CDR3 runs to 13 residues. The ends were cut back, 4 bases at V and 8 bases at J, with 15 bases in the middle. CDR3 bases: TGTGCCAGCAGCCCCGACCTTGGGCCGGAAGCTTTCTTT. Translation: CASSPDLGPEAFF.

This clone was recorded a few times. One end of the junction does not line up with germline, which may come from a read error. This chain joins TRBV7-9 and TRBJ2-2; D gene uncertain. The V gene's germline CDR1 is SEHNR and CDR2 FQNEAQ (reference sequence). This CDR3 contains 16 residues. The CDR3 reads CSSSSQRIIGTGELFF. The CDR3 DNA follows: TGTTCCAGCAGCTCCCAGAGGATTATTGGTACCGGGGAGCTGTTTTTT.

The chain joins TRBV20-1 to TRBJ2-1; perhaps TRBD1 as D (5 bases). V gave up 5 bases and J gave up 8 bases, with 7 bases separating them. Germline V CDR1 and CDR2: DFQATT, SNEGSKA (reference sequence). The CDR3 loop spans 10 amino acids. The CDR3 spells CSAQGDEQFF. As DNA, the CDR3 is TGCAGTGCTCAGGGCGATGAGCAGTTCTTC.

The rearrangement uses TRBV29-1 and TRBJ2-5, with 7 nucleotides matching TRBD1. The last part of the DNA fits TRBJ2-7 better; the J call may be wrong. This CDR3 has 14 residues. CDR1 and CDR2 (germline): SQVTM, ANQGSEA. CDR3 amino acids: CSVRKTGYSYEQYF. In DNA form, the CDR3 reads TGCAGCGTCCGCAAGACAGGGTACTCCTACGAGCAGTACTTC.

The table lists this clone with a count of one. The chain joins TRBV6-6 to TRBJ1-2; D may be TRBD1 (5 bases). Germline CDR1 and CDR2: MNHNY and SVGAGI (reference sequence). V shed 6 bases and J shed 5 bases, with 13 bases lying between them. The CDR3 consists of 13 residues. The CDR3 spells CASRAGGTYGYTF. Here the CDR3 DNA reads TGTGCCAGCAGGGCAGGTGGGACTTATGGCTACACCTTC.

The chain recombines TRBV10-3 with TRBJ2-5, with 15 bases fitting TRBD2. The J call may be mistaken, given a closer DNA end match to TRBJ2-7. Germline assignment: CDR1 ENHRY and CDR2 SYGVKD. There are 14 residues in the CDR3. The CDR3 is CATGLAGGTYEQYF. CDR3 in DNA: TGTGCCACCGGACTAGCGGGAGGGACCTACGAGCAGTACTTC.

The table lists this clone with a few counts. This sequence joins TRBV6-1 and TRBJ1-5, with a possible D match to TRBD1 (6 bases). The germline V gene encodes CDR1 MNHNS and CDR2 SASEGT. The V and J ends lost 5 bases and 6 bases respectively, with 8 bases between them. CDR3 length equals 12 residues. The CDR3 DNA is TGTGCCAGCAGTACAGGGTTTCAGCCCCAGCATTTT. The encoded protein is CASSTGFQPQHF.

The chain carries TRBV7-8 and TRBJ2-7; D perhaps matches TRBD2 (6 bases). Germline lookup yields CDR1 SGHVS and CDR2 FQNEAQ. V lost 4 bases and J 2 bases, leaving 18 bases between the germline ends. This CDR3 region has 16 residues. CDR3 DNA: TGTGCCAGCAGCTATGCTTCAAGGGGCGGGGCCTACGAGCAGTACTTC. This codes for CASSYASRGGAYEQYF.

The rearrangement joins TRBV27 to TRBJ1-2; a weak D match, TRBD1 (6 bases). CDR1 and CDR2 from the germline V gene are MNHEY and SMNVEV (reference sequence). This CDR3 comprises 16 residues. Trimming took 0 bases from V and 5 from J, leaving 16 bases between them. The CDR3 here is CASSLSMGGGVYGYTF. CDR3 DNA: TGTGCCAGCAGTTTATCGATGGGCGGGGGCGTATATGGCTACACCTTC.

This rearrangement joins TRBV6-5 to TRBJ2-7; 9 bases match TRBD1. With V trimmed by 2 bases and J by 6 bases, 11 bases remained unmatched. This CDR3 comprises 16 residues. Germline V gene lookup returns CDR1 MNHEY and CDR2 SVGAGI. The CDR3 DNA reads TGTGCCAGCAGTTACACTAGACAGGGGGGAATGTTCGAGCAGTACTTC. Protein product: CASSYTRQGGMFEQYF.